Listed below are T cell receptor beta chains from one sample, sequenced in a study of T-cell reconstitution after alpha-beta-depleted transplantation in children. TCRdb reanalysed the PCR reads using MiXCR and keeps one entry per CDR3 protein. The data hold roughly 500,000 distinct CDR3 sequences, with approximately 12% observed a single time. The sequencing here drew on PBMCs from the stem cell graft donor, taken from the stem cell graft. The receptors here all came from a human donor who donated a stem cell graft to a child with combined immunodeficiency. Both conserved end residues are part of each CDR3. The order of the fields is clone size, J gene, D gene, V gene, CDR3 DNA, CDR3 protein. A D gene is named only where the DNA matches it firmly. Clone size appears in some rows only: once, few, many, or a class for an expanded clone.

clone_size: few; j_call: TRBJ2-1; d_call: .; v_call: TRBV4-1; cdr3_nt: TGCGCCAGCAGCCAAGAGCGGGGGCCGTATAATGAGCAGTTCTTC; cdr3_aa: CASSQERGPYNEQFF
clone_size: many; j_call: TRBJ1-4; d_call: TRBD1; v_call: TRBV12-3/TRBV12-4; cdr3_nt: TGTGCCAGCACCTCGCGACAGGGGAATGAAAAACTGTTTTTT; cdr3_aa: CASTSRQGNEKLFF
clone_size: many; j_call: TRBJ2-5; d_call: .; v_call: TRBV7-9; cdr3_nt: TGTGCCAGCGCCCAGGGTAGGGACCAAGAGACCCAGTACTTC; cdr3_aa: CASAQGRDQETQYF
clone_size: .; j_call: TRBJ2-1; d_call: .; v_call: TRBV3-1; cdr3_nt: TGTGCCTGCAGCCGGGGGACCACCTCCACCTACAATGAGCAGTTCTTC; cdr3_aa: CACSRGTTSTYNEQFF
clone_size: .; j_call: TRBJ2-1; d_call: .; v_call: TRBV3-1; cdr3_nt: TGTGCCAGCAGCCGGGGCATCGAGGGGGGCTTCTACAATGAGCAGTTCTTC; cdr3_aa: CASSRGIEGGFYNEQFF
clone_size: many; j_call: TRBJ2-1; d_call: TRBD2; v_call: TRBV13; cdr3_nt: TGTGCCAGCAGCGAATTAGCGGGAGGGATGGAATACAATGAGCAGTTCTTC; cdr3_aa: CASSELAGGMEYNEQFF
clone_size: .; j_call: TRBJ1-1; d_call: .; v_call: TRBV9; cdr3_nt: TGTGCCAGCAGCCCCCAGACAGTTATGAACACTGAAGCTTTCTTT; cdr3_aa: CASSPQTVMNTEAFF
clone_size: many; j_call: TRBJ2-5; d_call: .; v_call: TRBV6-1; cdr3_nt: TGTGCCAGCAGTGAAGAAGTCGGGACACAAGAGACCCAGTACTTC; cdr3_aa: CASSEEVGTQETQYF
clone_size: many; j_call: TRBJ2-2; d_call: .; v_call: TRBV29-1; cdr3_nt: TGCAGCAGCCGGGACACCCACGGCGGGGAGCTGTTTTTT; cdr3_aa: CSSRDTHGGELFF
clone_size: few; j_call: TRBJ2-1; d_call: .; v_call: TRBV11-2; cdr3_nt: TGTGCCAGCAGCTTCAATCGGTTTATAGCGGTCCACGACAATGAGCAGTTCTTC; cdr3_aa: CASSFNRFIAVHDNEQFF